This T cell receptor (beta chain) emerged from a study of CD4 T cell repertoires in COVID-19. The germline V and J ends were trimmed by 4 bases and 5 bases, with 22 bases remaining between them. CDR1 and CDR2 (germline): SGHDT, YYEEEE. CDR3 length: 17 amino acids. Sequenced by immunoSEQ multiplex PCR; TCRdb stores in-frame clones only, minus some. Here the sample spans tens of thousands of clones, about 80% being singletons. The sequencing used CD4+ T cells from peripheral blood, collected after recovery from COVID-19. The clonotype was recovered from a human donor who had COVID-19. The V and J genes are TRBV5-6 and TRBJ1-3, with D uncertain. This chain's CDR3 is CASSPPLDGRSRNTIYF. Written as DNA, the CDR3 is TGTGCCAGCAGCCCTCCCCTCGACGGGCGTTCTCGAAACACCATATATTTT.